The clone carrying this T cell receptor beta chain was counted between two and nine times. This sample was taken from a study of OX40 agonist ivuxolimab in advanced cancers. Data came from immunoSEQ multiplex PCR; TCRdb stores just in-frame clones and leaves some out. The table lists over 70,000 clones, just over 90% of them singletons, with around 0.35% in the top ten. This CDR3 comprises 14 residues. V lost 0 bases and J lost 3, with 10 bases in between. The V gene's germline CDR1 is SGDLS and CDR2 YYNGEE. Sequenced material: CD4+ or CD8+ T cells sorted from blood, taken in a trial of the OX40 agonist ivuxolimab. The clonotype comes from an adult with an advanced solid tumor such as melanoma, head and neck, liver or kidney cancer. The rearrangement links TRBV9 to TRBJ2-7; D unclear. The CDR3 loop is CASSVDFASYEQYF. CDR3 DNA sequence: TGTGCCAGCAGCGTAGACTTCGCCAGCTACGAGCAGTACTTC. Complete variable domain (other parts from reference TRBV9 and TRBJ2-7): DSGVTQTPKHLITATGQRVTLRCSPRSGDLSVYWYQQSLDQGLQFLIQYYNGEERAKGNILERFSAQQFPDLHSELNLSSLELGDSALYFCASSVDFASYEQYFGPGTRLTVT.